These 18 T cell receptor beta chains were sequenced from one sample in a study of shared clonotypes between healthy human individuals. The table came from immunoSEQ multiplex PCR; TCRdb's copy has only in-frame clones and leaves some out. Among about 2.4 million clones, 93% were seen once, and the ten largest hold around 0.4%. Source material: naive CD4+ T cells from PBMCs. The subset was: CD45RA+ positively selected. The receptors were sampled from a man younger than 35 in good health. Some clones in this sample may be carry-over from other donors' samples.

This clone was seen only once. The V and J genes are TRBV7-9 and TRBJ2-2; 11 bases are shared with TRBD1. The V and J ends lost 5 bases and 2 bases, in that order; junction bases with no gene match: 1. CDR1 is SEHNR and CDR2 is FQNEAQ in the germline V gene (reference sequence). CDR3 size: 15 residues. The CDR3 loop reads CASSRTGGNTGELFF. Here the CDR3 DNA reads TGTGCCAGCAGCCGGACAGGGGGCAACACCGGGGAGCTGTTTTTT. The variable domain in full, with the rest retrieved from reference TRBV7-9 and TRBJ2-2, is DTGVSQNPRHKITKRGQNVTFRCDPISEHNRLYWYRQTLGQGPEFLTYFQNEAQLEKSRLLSDRFSAERPKGSFSTLEIQRTEQGDSAMYLCASSRTGGNTGELFFGEGSRLTVL.

For this clone: Other DNA sequences in the sample encode the same CDR3. The J gene is TRBJ1-5, the V gene TRBV27; D possibly corresponds to TRBD1 (5 bases). The CDR3 covers 12 residues. The V gene lost 8 bases and the J gene lost 6 bases, with 11 bases spanning the gap. CDR1 is MNHEY, CDR2 SMNVEV, per germline (reference sequence). CDR3: CASGQGAQPQHF. As DNA, the CDR3 is TGTGCCAGCGGGCAGGGTGCTCAGCCCCAGCATTTT.

The chain recombines TRBV11-2 with TRBJ2-6; D not resolved. The germline gives CDR1 SGHAT, CDR2 FQNNGV. V lost 1 base to trimming and J lost 4 bases, with 8 bases between them. The CDR3 has 15 amino acids. The CDR3 is CASSLGVLGANVLTF. As DNA, the CDR3 is TGTGCCAGCAGCTTAGGTGTGTTGGGGGCCAACGTCCTGACTTTC.

The chain employs TRBV7-9 and TRBJ2-1; TRBD2 agrees at 11 bases. This CDR3 has 15 amino acids. J was trimmed by 8 bases and V by 5 bases; bases with no gene match: 8. Germline values: CDR1 SEHNR, CDR2 FQNEAQ (reference sequence). The CDR3 DNA reads TGTGCCAGCAGCGTAACTAGCGGGAGTGGTGATGAGCAGTTCTTC. Its translation is CASSVTSGSGDEQFF.

The chain carries TRBV28 and TRBJ2-2; D unclear. The CDR3 loop spans 15 amino acids. Deletions cut 3 bases from V and 2 bases from J, with 10 bases between. Looked up from germline, CDR1 is MDHEN and CDR2 is SYDVKM. In nucleotides, the CDR3 is TGTGCCAGCAGTTTTAAAGGGCCTAACACCGGGGAGCTGTTTTTT. Amino acid sequence: CASSFKGPNTGELFF.

The rearrangement uses TRBV19 and TRBJ2-7; D gene uncertain. The CDR3 runs 14 residues. CDR1 and CDR2 (germline): LNHDA, SQIVND (reference sequence). The V end lost 1 base, the J end lost 1 base, and 8 bases lay between the germline ends. CDR3 DNA sequence: TGTGCCAGTAGTATAGTCGACGGATCCTACGAGCAGTACTTC. Protein sequence: CASSIVDGSYEQYF. Combining the CDR3 with reference TRBV19 and TRBJ2-7 gives the whole variable domain DGGITQSPKYLFRKEGQNVTLSCEQNLNHDAMYWYRQDPGQGLRLIYYSQIVNDFQKGDIAEGYSVSREKKESFPLTVTSAQKNPTAFYLCASSIVDGSYEQYFGPGTRLTVT.

The chain is built from TRBV2 and TRBJ2-3, with D unclear. V lost 8 bases to trimming and J lost 1 base, with 13 bases between them. The CDR3 totals 14 residues. From germline, CDR1 is SNHLY and CDR2 FYNNEI. The CDR3 region is CASGLTPGTDTQYF. CDR3 in DNA: TGTGCCAGCGGTCTGACTCCAGGCACAGATACGCAGTATTTT.

The V and J genes are TRBV29-1 and TRBJ2-7; 9 nucleotides align to TRBD2. CDR3 length equals 13 residues. Germline-derived CDR1 and CDR2 are SQVTM and ANQGSEA. The ends lost 4 bases at V and 0 bases at J; junction bases unmatched: 1. CDR3 sequence (DNA): TGCAGCGTTGTAGCGGGAGTCTCCTACGAGCAGTACTTC. Protein: CSVVAGVSYEQYF.

The genes are TRBV28 and TRBJ2-1; D is ambiguous. CDR1 MDHEN and CDR2 SYDVKM come from the germline V gene. Deletions cut 1 base from V and 4 bases from J, with 14 bases between. The CDR3 covers 16 residues. The CDR3 nucleotides are TGTGCCAGCAGTTTATATAAGGGTATGAGTTACAATGAGCAGTTCTTC. It encodes CASSLYKGMSYNEQFF. The full variable domain, in which reference TRBV28 and TRBJ2-1 provide the parts outside the CDR3, is DVKVTQSSRYLVKRTGEKVFLECVQDMDHENMFWYRQDPGLGLRLIYFSYDVKMKEKGDIPEGYSVSREKKERFSLILESASTNQTSMYLCASSLYKGMSYNEQFFGPGTRLTVL.

The chain couples TRBV5-6 to TRBJ1-5; tentative D call: TRBD1 (5 bases). The CDR3 contains 16 residues. V was pared by 4 bases and J by 2 bases, with 16 bases between. Germline V gives CDR1 SGHDT, CDR2 YYEEEE. CDR3 DNA sequence: TGTGCCAGCAGCCTGGCAAGGGGAAAGGGCAATCAGCCCCAGCATTTT. This codes for CASSLARGKGNQPQHF. The entire variable domain, with the rest obtained from reference TRBV5-6 and TRBJ1-5, is as follows: DAGVTQSPTHLIKTRGQQVTLRCSPKSGHDTVSWYQQALGQGPQFIFQYYEEEERQRGNFPDRFSGHQFPNYSSELNVNALLLGDSALYLCASSLARGKGNQPQHFGDGTRLSIL.

The rearrangement uses TRBV25-1 and TRBJ1-4, with D possibly matching TRBD1 (5 bases). CDR1 is MGHDK, CDR2 SYGVNS, per germline. Trimming removed 10 bases at V and 6 bases at J, with 15 bases between. The CDR3 runs 13 residues. CDR3 sequence reads: CATRRGGDEKLFF. The DNA for the CDR3 is TGTGCCACCCGACGAGGAGGGGATGAAAAACTGTTTTTT.

This chain uses TRBV18 with TRBJ1-4; TRBD1 matches 7 bases. The junction had 5 bases not matched to a gene; V was cut back by 6 bases and J by 4 bases. Germline CDR1 reads KGHSH; CDR2 reads LQKENI. CDR3 length: 14 amino acids. DNA of the CDR3: TGTGCCAGCTCGACCGCAGGGGGTAATGAAAAACTGTTTTTT. Protein: CASSTAGGNEKLFF. The full variable domain, its missing parts supplied by reference TRBV18 and TRBJ1-4, is NAGVMQNPRHLVRRRGQEARLRCSPMKGHSHVYWYRQLPEEGLKFMVYLQKENIIDESGMPKERFSAEFPKEGPSILRIQQVVRGDSAAYFCASSTAGGNEKLFFGSGTQLSVL.

V and J are TRBV2 and TRBJ2-7; 8 positions agree with TRBD2. The germline gives CDR1 SNHLY, CDR2 FYNNEI. J lost 3 bases, V lost 3 bases, and 1 base had no gene match. The CDR3 is 13 residues long. The CDR3: CASSDGTSYEQYF. The CDR3 nucleotides are TGTGCCAGCAGTGACGGGACTAGCTACGAGCAGTACTTC.

V usage is TRBV7-2 and J usage is TRBJ2-3; D remains ambiguous. Germline CDR1 is SGHTA and CDR2 is FQGNSA. The CDR3 extends over 16 amino acids. V was clipped by 1 base and J by 2 bases, with 13 bases between them. CDR3 in DNA: TGTGCCAGCAGCTTAGTGGTCTACCTATCCACAGATACGCAGTATTTT. It yields the protein CASSLVVYLSTDTQYF.

V usage is TRBV11-2 and J usage is TRBJ2-1; possible D gene TRBD2, 5 bases. V was trimmed by 6 bases and J by 4 bases, leaving 10 bases between them. The CDR3 sequence is 13 residues long. Germline lookup yields CDR1 SGHAT and CDR2 FQNNGV. The CDR3, as DNA: TGTGCCAGCAGTGCGTCGGGATACAATGAGCAGTTCTTC. As protein: CASSASGYNEQFF.

The chain recombines TRBV11-2 with TRBJ2-4; D remains unclear. V was clipped by 5 bases and J by 5 bases, with 13 bases between them. Germline values: CDR1 SGHAT, CDR2 FQNNGV. CDR3 length: 14 residues. The CDR3 DNA reads TGTGCCAGCAGCGCCTCTGGACGCGAAAACATTCAGTACTTC. Amino acid sequence: CASSASGRENIQYF. Full variable domain (missing parts from reference TRBV11-2 and TRBJ2-4): EAGVAQSPRYKIIEKRQSVAFWCNPISGHATLYWYQQILGQGPKLLIQFQNNGVVDDSQLPKDRFSAERLKGVDSTLKIQPAKLEDSAVYLCASSASGRENIQYFGAGTRLSVL.

V usage is TRBV6-1 and J usage is TRBJ1-1; D is possibly TRBD1 (5 bases). This CDR3 spans 15 amino acids. V dropped 10 bases and J dropped 0 bases, with 18 bases sitting between them. Germline V gene data show CDR1 as MNHNS and CDR2 as SASEGT. CDR3 in amino acids: CATILEMGVNTEAFF. CDR3 bases: TGTGCCACCATTTTGGAGATGGGGGTGAACACTGAAGCTTTCTTT.

The chain combines TRBV4-1 with TRBJ2-2, with 8 bases fitting TRBD2. CDR1 is MGHRA, CDR2 YSYEKL, per germline. Trimming took 3 bases from V and 0 from J; bases not matched to a gene: 9. The length of the CDR3 is 18 residues. The DNA of the CDR3 is TGCGCCAGCAGCCACCGGGGGGGGGCACCAGCGAACACCGGGGAGCTGTTTTTT. Its translation is CASSHRGGAPANTGELFF.